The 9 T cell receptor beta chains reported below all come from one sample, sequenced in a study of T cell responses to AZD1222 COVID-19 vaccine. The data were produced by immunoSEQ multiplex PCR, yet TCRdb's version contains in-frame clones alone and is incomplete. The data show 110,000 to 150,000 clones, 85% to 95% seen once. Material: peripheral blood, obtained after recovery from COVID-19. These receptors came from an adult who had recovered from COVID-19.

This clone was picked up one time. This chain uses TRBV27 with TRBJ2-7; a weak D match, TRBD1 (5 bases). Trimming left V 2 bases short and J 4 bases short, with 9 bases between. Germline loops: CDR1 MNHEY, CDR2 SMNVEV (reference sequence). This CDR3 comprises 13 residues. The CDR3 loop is CASSLQGSYEQYF. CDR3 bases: TGTGCCAGCAGTTTACAGGGTAGTTACGAGCAGTACTTC.

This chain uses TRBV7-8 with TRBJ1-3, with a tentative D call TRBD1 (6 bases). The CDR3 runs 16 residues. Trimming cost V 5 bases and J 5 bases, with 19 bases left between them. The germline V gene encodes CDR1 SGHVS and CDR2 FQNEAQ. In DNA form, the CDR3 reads TGTGCCAGCAGCGCGTTAATGAACAGGGAGAGAAACACCATATATTTT. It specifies CASSALMNRERNTIYF.

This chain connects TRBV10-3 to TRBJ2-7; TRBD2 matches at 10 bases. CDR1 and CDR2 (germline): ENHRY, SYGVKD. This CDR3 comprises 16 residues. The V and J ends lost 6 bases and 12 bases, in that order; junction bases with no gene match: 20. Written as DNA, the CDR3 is TGTGCCATCAGACGTATAGGGACTAGCGAATCTCAGTCAGGGTACTTC. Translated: CAIRRIGTSESQSGYF.

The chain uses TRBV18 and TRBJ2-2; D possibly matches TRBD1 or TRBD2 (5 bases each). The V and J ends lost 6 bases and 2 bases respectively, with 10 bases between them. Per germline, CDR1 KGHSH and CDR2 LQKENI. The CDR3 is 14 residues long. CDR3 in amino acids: CASSGLANTGELFF. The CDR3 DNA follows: TGTGCCAGCTCGGGGCTAGCTAACACCGGGGAGCTGTTTTTT. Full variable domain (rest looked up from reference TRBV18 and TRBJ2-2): NAGVMQNPRHLVRRRGQEARLRCSPMKGHSHVYWYRQLPEEGLKFMVYLQKENIIDESGMPKERFSAEFPKEGPSILRIQQVVRGDSAAYFCASSGLANTGELFFGEGSRLTVL.

The CDR3 coding sequence is TGTGCCAGCACCGGCGGGGGGGAAGGGCAGCCCCAGCATTTT. It yields the protein CASTGGGEGQPQHF. The V call is TRBV28, the J call TRBJ1-5, with a weak D call TRBD1 (5 bases). The CDR3 contains 14 residues. V dropped 7 bases and J dropped 7 bases, with 17 bases sitting between them. CDR1 is MDHEN, CDR2 SYDVKM, per germline.

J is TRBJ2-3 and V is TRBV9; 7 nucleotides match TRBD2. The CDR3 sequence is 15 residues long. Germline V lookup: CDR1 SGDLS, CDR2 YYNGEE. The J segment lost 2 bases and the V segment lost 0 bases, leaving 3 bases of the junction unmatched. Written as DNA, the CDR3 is TGTGCCAGCAGCGTAGCGGGGGGTCCCACAGATACGCAGTATTTT. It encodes CASSVAGGPTDTQYF.

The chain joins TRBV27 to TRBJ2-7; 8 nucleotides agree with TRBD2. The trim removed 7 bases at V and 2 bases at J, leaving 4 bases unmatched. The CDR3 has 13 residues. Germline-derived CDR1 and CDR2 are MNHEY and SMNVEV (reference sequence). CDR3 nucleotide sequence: TGTGCCAGCAAACTAGCGGCCCCCTACGAGCAGTACTTC. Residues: CASKLAAPYEQYF.

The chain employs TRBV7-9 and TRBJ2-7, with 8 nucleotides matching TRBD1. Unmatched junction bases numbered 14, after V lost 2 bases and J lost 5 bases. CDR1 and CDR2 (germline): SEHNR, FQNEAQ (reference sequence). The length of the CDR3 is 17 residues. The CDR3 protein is CASSLKTGDLGIDEQYF. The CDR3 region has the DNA TGTGCCAGCAGCTTAAAGACAGGGGACTTAGGGATCGACGAGCAGTACTTC.

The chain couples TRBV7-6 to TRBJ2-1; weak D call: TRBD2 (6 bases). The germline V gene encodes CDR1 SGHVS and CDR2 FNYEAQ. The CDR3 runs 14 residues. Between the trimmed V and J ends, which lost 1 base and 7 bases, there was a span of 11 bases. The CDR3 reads CASSLVQGRNEQFF. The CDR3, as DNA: TGTGCCAGCAGCTTAGTACAAGGGAGGAATGAGCAGTTCTTC.